The 25 T cell receptor beta chains below all came from one sample that was sequenced in a study of T cells in Graves' hyperthyroidism and ophthalmopathy. Researchers amplified the TCR beta CDR3 regions from RNA transcripts. Researchers ran a first-round RT-PCR on the TCR CDR3 using the HTBI primer set. TCRdb re-called the multiplex PCR reads with MiXCR, one entry per CDR3 protein. The data show more than 300,000 distinct CDR3 sequences, roughly 17% seen once. Sequencing input: blood. The receptor set was obtained from a woman aged 25 to 45 with Graves' hyperthyroidism that later progressed to Graves' ophthalmopathy.

The chain recombines TRBV5-8 with TRBJ1-1, with 10 positions matching TRBD1. V gave up 4 bases and J gave up 0 bases; unmatched junction bases: 6. The CDR3 runs 16 residues. The germline V gene has CDR1 SGHTS and CDR2 YDEGEE. CDR3 amino acids: CASSTGTGALNTEAFF. The CDR3 coding sequence is TGTGCCAGCAGCACAGGGACAGGGGCACTGAACACTGAAGCTTTCTTT.

V and J are TRBV6-5 and TRBJ2-7; unclear D gene. Germline V gives CDR1 MNHEY, CDR2 SVGAGI. V was clipped by 0 bases and J by 3 bases, with 15 bases between them. The CDR3 covers 16 residues. The CDR3 DNA sequence: TGTGCCAGCAGTTACTCTCCGGTGAGAGACGGCTACGAGCAGTACTTC. This codes for CASSYSPVRDGYEQYF.

This clonotype was detected many times. The genes are TRBV11-3 and TRBJ2-5; 7 bases are shared with TRBD1. The CDR3 length is 15 residues. The germline gives CDR1 SGHNT, CDR2 YENEEA. V shed 5 bases, J shed 2 bases, and the junction held 8 bases outside the gene matches. The CDR3 coding sequence is TGTGCCAGCAGCCCCGGGACAGCAGCACAAGAGACCCAGTACTTC. As protein: CASSPGTAAQETQYF.

J is TRBJ1-2 and V is TRBV4-1, with 7 positions matching TRBD1. CDR1 MGHRA and CDR2 YSYEKL come from the germline V gene. There are 15 residues in the CDR3. V was clipped by 1 base and J by 1 base; unmatched bases: 3. CDR3 sequence: CASSQAGGINYGYTF. The CDR3 nucleotides are TGCGCCAGCAGCCAAGCAGGGGGGATTAACTATGGCTACACCTTC.

This clonotype was observed many times. The gene calls are TRBV19 and TRBJ1-5; TRBD1 is a possible D gene (6 bases). Per the germline V gene, CDR1 is LNHDA and CDR2 is SQIVND (reference sequence). V dropped 7 bases and J dropped 4 bases, with 14 bases sitting between them. This CDR3 region has 14 residues. CDR3 loop: CASKLWQGNQPQHF. The CDR3 DNA sequence: TGTGCCAGTAAGCTGTGGCAGGGGAATCAGCCCCAGCATTTT. Filled out from reference TRBV19 and TRBJ1-5, the complete variable domain reads DGGITQSPKYLFRKEGQNVTLSCEQNLNHDAMYWYRQDPGQGLRLIYYSQIVNDFQKGDIAEGYSVSREKKESFPLTVTSAQKNPTAFYLCASKLWQGNQPQHFGDGTRLSIL.

This clonotype was seen only a few times. In nucleotides, the CDR3 is TGTGCCAGCAGTGCGATCACAGGGAATGGAAACACCATATATTTT. It translates to CASSAITGNGNTIYF. The J gene is TRBJ1-3, the V gene TRBV28, with a tentative D call TRBD1 (6 bases). Germline V gives CDR1 MDHEN, CDR2 SYDVKM. The germline V and J ends were trimmed by 5 bases and 3 bases, with 14 bases remaining between them. CDR3 length: 15 amino acids.

This clonotype was detected many times. The rearrangement joins TRBV7-2 to TRBJ1-2; D may be TRBD1 (5 bases). The germline gives CDR1 SGHTA, CDR2 FQGNSA. V lost 3 bases to trimming and J lost 4 bases, with 15 bases between them. The CDR3 length is 15 residues. CDR3: CASSLGGTGSYGYTF. CDR3 DNA: TGTGCCAGCAGCTTGGGAGGGACGGGGAGCTATGGCTACACCTTC.

The CDR3 region has the DNA TGTGCCAGCAGTACAGCGGGGTTCAATGAGCAGTTCTTC. Its translation is CASSTAGFNEQFF. V and J are TRBV12-3 or TRBV12-4 and TRBJ2-1; 7 nucleotides align to TRBD2. CDR3 size: 13 residues. The ends lost 5 bases at V and 6 bases at J; junction bases unmatched: 4.

V and J are TRBV3-1 and TRBJ2-3; D remains unclear. Trimming removed 4 bases from V and 1 base from J, with 15 bases in between. The CDR3 runs 16 residues. From germline, CDR1 is LGHDT and CDR2 YNNKEL (reference sequence). The CDR3 DNA sequence: TGTGCCAGCAGCCGAAGATCGGTCCGTCGCACAGATACGCAGTATTTT. The encoded protein is CASSRRSVRRTDTQYF.

This clonotype has just a few counts. This chain uses TRBV4-1 with TRBJ2-3; 10 nucleotides match TRBD1. CDR1 MGHRA and CDR2 YSYEKL come from the germline V gene. V lost 0 bases to trimming and J lost 5 bases; unmatched junction nucleotides: 5. The CDR3 contains 16 residues. The CDR3 coding sequence is TGCGCCAGCAGCCAAGAGGGACAGGGGTTACAAGATACGCAGTATTTT. Protein sequence: CASSQEGQGLQDTQYF.

In this sample, this clonotype turned up many times. The rearrangement links TRBV28 to TRBJ2-7; 7 bases line up with TRBD2. This CDR3 has 13 residues. V trimming: 7 bases; J trimming: 5 bases; junction bases outside the gene matches: 8. Looked up from germline, CDR1 is MDHEN and CDR2 is SYDVKM. CDR3 loop: CASIYLGGDEQYF. The CDR3 DNA follows: TGTGCCAGCATCTACCTGGGGGGGGACGAGCAGTACTTC.

In its sample, this clonotype was seen many times. The chain employs TRBV5-1 and TRBJ2-3, with 7 bases aligning to TRBD2. This CDR3 is built from 15 residues. Germline V lookup: CDR1 SGHRS, CDR2 YFSETQ. V lost 5 bases to trimming and J lost 4 bases; unmatched junction nucleotides: 10. CDR3 protein: CASSFAGVSPDTQYF. Written as DNA, the CDR3 is TGCGCCAGCAGTTTCGCGGGAGTCTCGCCAGATACGCAGTATTTT.

The DNA of the CDR3 is TGTGCCAGCAGTCCTTGGACAGGAAAGACTGAAGCTTTCTTT. This translates into CASSPWTGKTEAFF. The chain uses TRBV6-1 and TRBJ1-1; the match to TRBD1 covers 7 bases. Looked up from germline, CDR1 is MNHNS and CDR2 is SASEGT. This CDR3 is built from 14 residues. V lost 5 bases and J lost 5; bases outside the gene matches: 8.

At least ten counts were recorded for this clonotype. This chain joins TRBV20-1 and TRBJ2-7, with TRBD2 matching 10 bases. This CDR3 contains 13 residues. V lost 4 bases, J lost 9 bases, and 9 bases stayed unmatched. Germline CDR1 reads DFQATT; CDR2 reads SNEGSKA (reference sequence). The CDR3 nucleotides read TGCAGTGCTACCGGACTAGCGGCCCCCGGGCAGTACTTC. This gives the protein CSATGLAAPGQYF.

This clonotype was picked up many times. The chain has TRBV20-1 and TRBJ2-7, with D possibly matching TRBD1 (5 bases). The germline CDR1 and CDR2 sequences are DFQATT and SNEGSKA (reference sequence). V lost 0 bases and J lost 2, with 14 bases in between. This CDR3 comprises 15 residues. Here the CDR3 reads CSARDSAGKPYEQYF. The CDR3 DNA reads TGCAGTGCTAGAGACTCGGCAGGGAAGCCCTACGAGCAGTACTTC.

The V call is TRBV5-4, the J call TRBJ2-5; perhaps D is TRBD1 or TRBD2 (5 bases each). This CDR3 has 14 residues. Germline CDR1 reads SGHNT; CDR2 reads YYREEE (reference sequence). Trimming left V 2 bases short and J 9 bases short, with 17 bases between. In nucleotides, the CDR3 is TGTGCCAGCAGCTTATTAGGTGCAGGGACCGCCCAGTACTTC. Residues: CASSLLGAGTAQYF.

A remark on this clonotype: One base away lies a much larger clone, so this may be a sequencing read error. The genes are TRBV6-1 and TRBJ1-5; TRBD1 aligns across 9 bases. The V gene's germline CDR1 is MNHNS and CDR2 SASEGT. CDR3 length: 14 amino acids. The DNA for the CDR3 is TGTGCCGGCAGTCCGGACAGGGGATATCAGTCCCAGCATTTT. Protein sequence: CAGSPDRGYQSQHF.

J is TRBJ2-1 and V is TRBV9; D tentatively fits TRBD1 or TRBD2 (5 bases each). V was pared by 3 bases and J by 5 bases, with 21 bases between. The germline V gene has CDR1 SGDLS and CDR2 YYNGEE. The CDR3 loop spans 17 amino acids. The CDR3 DNA is TGTGCCAGCAGCGCCCGGGGCACGACCTTAGGGAACAATGAGCAGTTCTTC. Its protein is CASSARGTTLGNNEQFF.

V usage is TRBV12-3 or TRBV12-4 and J usage is TRBJ1-6; unclear D gene. V was clipped by 8 bases and J by 8 bases, with 13 bases between them. The CDR3 contains 13 residues. DNA of the CDR3: TGTGCCAGCCTAGGGAGGGATGATTCACCCCTCCACTTT. It translates to CASLGRDDSPLHF.

The table lists this clonotype with many counts. The chain is built from TRBV12-3 or TRBV12-4 and TRBJ1-2; D gene ambiguous. V was clipped by 3 bases and J by 4 bases, with 6 bases between them. The CDR3 consists of 12 residues. Here the CDR3 reads CASSLGLYGYTF. Here the CDR3 DNA reads TGTGCCAGCAGTTTGGGCCTCTATGGCTACACCTTC.

This clonotype came up many times. The V gene is TRBV20-1, the J gene TRBJ1-1, with TRBD1 matching 7 bases. Unmatched junction bases numbered 2, after V lost 4 bases and J lost 0 bases. The length of the CDR3 is 13 residues. CDR1 DFQATT and CDR2 SNEGSKA come from the germline V gene (reference sequence). CDR3 loop: CSAMDRMNTEAFF. The CDR3 DNA is TGCAGTGCTATGGACAGGATGAACACTGAAGCTTTCTTT.

This clonotype showed up many times. V usage is TRBV20-1 and J usage is TRBJ1-1; D is unresolved. V was cut by 3 bases and J by 5 bases, with 13 bases left in between. The CDR3 loop spans 13 amino acids. Germline CDR1 reads DFQATT; CDR2 reads SNEGSKA (reference sequence). CDR3 bases: TGCAGTGCTAGCGGCGGACGGTGGACTGAAGCTTTCTTT. It encodes CSASGGRWTEAFF.

In regard to this clonotype: Given a much more abundant clone one base away, this may be a read error. This chain joins TRBV7-9 and TRBJ2-3; unclear D gene. The CDR3 has 13 amino acids. Between the trimmed V and J ends, which lost 2 bases and 5 bases, there was a span of 8 bases. The germline CDR1 and CDR2 sequences are SEHNR and FQNEAQ (reference sequence). CDR3 nucleotides: TGTGCCAGCAGCTTAAGGTGGGGAGATACGCAGTATTTT. Translation: CASSLRWGDTQYF.

At least ten counts were recorded for this clonotype. The V call is TRBV7-2, the J call TRBJ1-5; the D is unclear. This CDR3 has 14 amino acids. With 3 bases removed from V and 5 bases from J, the gap between germline ends came to 11 bases. Germline values: CDR1 SGHTA, CDR2 FQGNSA. CDR3 sequence reads: CASSFFGRDQPQHF. Here the CDR3 DNA reads TGTGCCAGCAGCTTCTTCGGCAGAGATCAGCCCCAGCATTTT.

The rearrangement links TRBV11-3 to TRBJ2-2, with TRBD1 identical over 10 bases. The CDR3 loop spans 17 amino acids. Germline V gene data show CDR1 as SGHNT and CDR2 as YENEEA. Germline trimming cut 6 bases from V and 4 bases from J; bases unmatched to any gene: 11. The CDR3 protein is CASRAPGQGRGTGELFF. The CDR3 coding sequence is TGTGCCAGCAGGGCTCCGGGACAGGGGAGGGGCACCGGGGAGCTGTTTTTT.